This T cell receptor (beta chain) was recovered during a study of T cells in Graves' hyperthyroidism and ophthalmopathy. Study-wide background: Peripheral blood was obtained at initial diagnosis, preceding any treatment.

Orbital computed tomography, thyroid ultrasound, serum thyroxine and TRAb, and clinical symptoms together informed the diagnoses. Amplified TCR beta CDR3 regions derived from RNA transcripts. HTBI primers drove first-round RT-PCR of the TCR CDR3. TCRdb reprocessed the multiplex PCR reads with MiXCR, giving one entry per CDR3 protein. This sample has 450,000 to 650,000 distinct CDR3 sequences; roughly 20% occur once, and the top ten carry about 26%. The TCR sequence derives from a man aged 18 to 30 with Graves' hyperthyroidism. Sequenced input: blood.

CDR3 loop: CASSLEQGGYGYTF. CDR3 nucleotides: TGCGCCAGCAGCTTGGAACAGGGAGGCTATGGCTACACCTTC. The gene calls are TRBV5-1 and TRBJ1-2, with D tentatively TRBD1 (6 bases). V was pared by 0 bases and J by 4 bases, with 10 bases between. Germline CDR1 is SGHRS and CDR2 is YFSETQ. This CDR3 has 14 amino acids.